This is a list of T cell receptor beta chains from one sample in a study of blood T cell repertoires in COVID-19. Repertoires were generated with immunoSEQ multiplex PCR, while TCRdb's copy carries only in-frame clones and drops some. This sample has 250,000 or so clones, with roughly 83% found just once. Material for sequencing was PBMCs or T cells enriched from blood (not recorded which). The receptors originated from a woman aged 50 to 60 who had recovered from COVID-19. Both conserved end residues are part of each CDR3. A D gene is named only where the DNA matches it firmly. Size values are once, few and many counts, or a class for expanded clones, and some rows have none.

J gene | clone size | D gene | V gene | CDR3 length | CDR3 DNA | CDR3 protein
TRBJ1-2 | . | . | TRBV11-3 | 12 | TGTGCCAGCAGCTGGGAGTCCTATGGCTACACCTTC | CASSWESYGYTF
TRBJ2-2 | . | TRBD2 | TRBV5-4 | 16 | TGTGCCAGCAGCTTTTCTAGCGGGAGGGACACCGGGGAGCTGTTTTTT | CASSFSSGRDTGELFF
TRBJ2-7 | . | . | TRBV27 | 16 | TGTGCCAGCAGTTTAGGAGGTCCGTTCAGTAAGGACGAGCAGTACTTC | CASSLGGPFSKDEQYF
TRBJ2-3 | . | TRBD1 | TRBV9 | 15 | TGTGCCAGCAGCGTCATGGGACAGGGCACAGATACGCAGTATTTT | CASSVMGQGTDTQYF
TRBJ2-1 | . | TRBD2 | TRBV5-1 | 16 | TGCGCCAGCAGCTTGGAAGCGGGGGGTGGTTACAATGAGCAGTTCTTC | CASSLEAGGGYNEQFF
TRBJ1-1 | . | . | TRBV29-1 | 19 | TGCAGCGTTGACCCATCAGGGGCTCCACTTACTGTTGAGGGCGCTGAAGCTTTCTTT | CSVDPSGAPLTVEGAEAFF
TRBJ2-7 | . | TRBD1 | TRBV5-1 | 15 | TGCGCCAGCAGCTTGGACGGGACAGCCGCTTACGAGCAGTACTTC | CASSLDGTAAYEQYF
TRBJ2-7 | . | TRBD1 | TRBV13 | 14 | TGTGCCAGCAGCTTTTTGGGACAGGGCCCCGAGCAGTACTTC | CASSFLGQGPEQYF
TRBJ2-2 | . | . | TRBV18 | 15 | TGTGCCAGCTCTCCCATCAGGGACACCACCGGGGAGCTGTTTTTT | CASSPIRDTTGELFF
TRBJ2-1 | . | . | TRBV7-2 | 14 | TGTGCCAGCAGCTTAGGTCTTAGGGAGAATGAGCAGTTCTTC | CASSLGLRENEQFF
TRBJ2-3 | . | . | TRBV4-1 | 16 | TGCGCCAGCAGCCAAGATTCGGGGTATGGCACAGATACGCAGTATTTT | CASSQDSGYGTDTQYF
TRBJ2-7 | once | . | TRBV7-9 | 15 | TGTGCCAGCAGCCCGACGGCTAGCGACTCCTACGAGCAGTACTTC | CASSPTASDSYEQYF
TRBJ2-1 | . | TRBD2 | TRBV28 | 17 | TGTGCCAGCCAAGGTCAGGTCGGGACTAGAGCCTACAATGAGCAGTTCTTC | CASQGQVGTRAYNEQFF
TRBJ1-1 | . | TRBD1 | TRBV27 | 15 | TGTGCCAGCAGTTCCCTGGGACAGATGAACACTGAAGCTTTCTTT | CASSSLGQMNTEAFF
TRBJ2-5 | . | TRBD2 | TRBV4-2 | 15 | TGTGCCAGCAGCCAAGGGAGTAGCGGGATTGAGACCCAGTACTTC | CASSQGSSGIETQYF
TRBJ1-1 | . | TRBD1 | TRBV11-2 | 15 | TGTGCCAGCAGCATGGGACAGATAGGACCCACTGAAGCTTTCTTT | CASSMGQIGPTEAFF
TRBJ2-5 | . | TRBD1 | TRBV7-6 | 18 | TGTGCCAGCAGCCTCAACATACCCGGGACAGGGTTCCAAGAGACCCAGTACTTC | CASSLNIPGTGFQETQYF
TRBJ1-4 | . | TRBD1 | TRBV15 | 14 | TGTGCCACCACCAGGGGACAGGGGAACGAAAAACTGTTTTTT | CATTRGQGNEKLFF